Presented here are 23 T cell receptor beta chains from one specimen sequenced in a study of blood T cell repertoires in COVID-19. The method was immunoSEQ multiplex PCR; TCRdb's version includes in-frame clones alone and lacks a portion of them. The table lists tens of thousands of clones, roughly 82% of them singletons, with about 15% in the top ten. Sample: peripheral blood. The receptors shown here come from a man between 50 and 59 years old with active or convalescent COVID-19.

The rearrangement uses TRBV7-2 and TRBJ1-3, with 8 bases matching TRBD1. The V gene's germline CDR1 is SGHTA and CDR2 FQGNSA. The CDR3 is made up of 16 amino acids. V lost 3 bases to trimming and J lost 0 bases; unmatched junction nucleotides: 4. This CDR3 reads CASSFRGTGSGNTIYF. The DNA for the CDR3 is TGTGCCAGCAGCTTCCGGGGGACAGGCTCTGGAAACACCATATATTTT.

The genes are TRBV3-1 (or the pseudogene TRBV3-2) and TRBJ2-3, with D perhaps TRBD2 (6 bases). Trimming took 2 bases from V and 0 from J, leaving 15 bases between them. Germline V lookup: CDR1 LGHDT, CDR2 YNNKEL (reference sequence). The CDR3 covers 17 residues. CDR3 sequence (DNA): TGTGCCAGCAGCCAAAGAGGGAGCGGGCGCAGCACAGATACGCAGTATTTT. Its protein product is CASSQRGSGRSTDTQYF.

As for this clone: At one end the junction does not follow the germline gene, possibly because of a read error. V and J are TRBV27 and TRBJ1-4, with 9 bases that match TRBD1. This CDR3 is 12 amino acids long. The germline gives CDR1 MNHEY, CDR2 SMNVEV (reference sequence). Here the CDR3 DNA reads TGTGCCAGCAGTTTATCGGCGGGACAGGGCCCTTTT. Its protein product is CASSLSAGQGPF.

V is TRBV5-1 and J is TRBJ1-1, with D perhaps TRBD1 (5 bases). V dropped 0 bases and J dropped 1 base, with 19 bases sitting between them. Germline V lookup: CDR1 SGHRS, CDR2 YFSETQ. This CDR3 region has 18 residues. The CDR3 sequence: CASSLGLRQGPWNTEAFF. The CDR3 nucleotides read TGCGCCAGCAGCTTGGGTCTTCGGCAGGGCCCTTGGAACACTGAAGCTTTCTTT.

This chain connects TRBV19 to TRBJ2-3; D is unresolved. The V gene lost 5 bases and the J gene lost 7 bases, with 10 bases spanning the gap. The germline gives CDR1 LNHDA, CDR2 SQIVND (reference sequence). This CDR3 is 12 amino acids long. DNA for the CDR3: TGTGCCAGTAGTCTCCACTTGAATACGCAGTATTTT. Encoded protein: CASSLHLNTQYF.

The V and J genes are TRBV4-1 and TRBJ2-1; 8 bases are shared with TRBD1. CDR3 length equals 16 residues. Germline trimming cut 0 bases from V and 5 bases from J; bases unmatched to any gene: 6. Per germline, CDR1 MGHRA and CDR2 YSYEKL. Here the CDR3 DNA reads TGCGCCAGCAGCCAAGATTCAGGGGGCCCTAACAATGAGCAGTTCTTC. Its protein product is CASSQDSGGPNNEQFF.

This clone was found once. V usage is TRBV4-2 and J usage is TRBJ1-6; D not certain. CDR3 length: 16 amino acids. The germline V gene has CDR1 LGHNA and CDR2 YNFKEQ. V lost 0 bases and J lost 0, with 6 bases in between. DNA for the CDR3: TGTGCCAGCAGCCAAGAGCGGTCCTCCTATAATTCACCCCTCCACTTT. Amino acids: CASSQERSSYNSPLHF.

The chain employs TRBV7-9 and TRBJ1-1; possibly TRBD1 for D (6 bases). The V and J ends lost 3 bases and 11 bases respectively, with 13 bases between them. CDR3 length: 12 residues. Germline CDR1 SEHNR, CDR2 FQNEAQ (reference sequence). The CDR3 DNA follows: TGTGCCAGCAGCTTTGAAGGGACAAGGGCTTTCTTT. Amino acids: CASSFEGTRAFF.

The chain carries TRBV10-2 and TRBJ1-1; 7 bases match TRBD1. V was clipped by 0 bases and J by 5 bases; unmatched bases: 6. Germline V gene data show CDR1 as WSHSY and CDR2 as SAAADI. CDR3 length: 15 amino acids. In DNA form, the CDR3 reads TGCGCCAGCAGTGAGTCGGTAGGGGGCAGGACTGAAGCTTTCTTT. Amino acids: CASSESVGGRTEAFF.

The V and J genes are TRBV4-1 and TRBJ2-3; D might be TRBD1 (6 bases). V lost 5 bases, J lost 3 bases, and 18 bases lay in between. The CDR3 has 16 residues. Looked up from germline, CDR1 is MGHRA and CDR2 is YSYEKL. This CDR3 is CASSFRDTQITDTQYF. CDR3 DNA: TGCGCCAGCAGCTTTCGGGACACCCAAATAACAGATACGCAGTATTTT.

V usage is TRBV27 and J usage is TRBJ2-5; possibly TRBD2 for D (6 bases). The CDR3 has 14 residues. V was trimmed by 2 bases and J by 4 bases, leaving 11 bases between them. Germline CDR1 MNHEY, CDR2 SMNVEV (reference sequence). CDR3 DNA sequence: TGTGCCAGCAGTTTAGCCGGGAGAGGAGAGACCCAGTACTTC. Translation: CASSLAGRGETQYF.

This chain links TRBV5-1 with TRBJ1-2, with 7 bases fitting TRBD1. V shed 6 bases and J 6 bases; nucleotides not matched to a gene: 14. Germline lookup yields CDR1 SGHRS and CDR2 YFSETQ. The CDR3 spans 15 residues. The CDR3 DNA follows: TGCGCCAGCAAGGGACAGCCTCCAAAGGGCGATGGCTACACCTTC. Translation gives CASKGQPPKGDGYTF.

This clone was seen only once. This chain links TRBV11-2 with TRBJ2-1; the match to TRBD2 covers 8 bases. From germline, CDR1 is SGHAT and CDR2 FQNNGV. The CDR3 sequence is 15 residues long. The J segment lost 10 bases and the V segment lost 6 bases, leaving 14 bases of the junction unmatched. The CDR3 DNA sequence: TGTGCCAGCAGTTTACAAGCGGGGGAAGTGGACGAGCAGTTCTTC. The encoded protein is CASSLQAGEVDEQFF.

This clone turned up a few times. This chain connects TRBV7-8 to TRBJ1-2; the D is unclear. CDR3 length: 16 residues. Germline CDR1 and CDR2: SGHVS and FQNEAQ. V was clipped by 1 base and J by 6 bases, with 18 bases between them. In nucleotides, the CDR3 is TGTGCCAGCAGCTTAGGGGAGCACCCCCGGACGGATGGCTACACCTTC. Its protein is CASSLGEHPRTDGYTF.

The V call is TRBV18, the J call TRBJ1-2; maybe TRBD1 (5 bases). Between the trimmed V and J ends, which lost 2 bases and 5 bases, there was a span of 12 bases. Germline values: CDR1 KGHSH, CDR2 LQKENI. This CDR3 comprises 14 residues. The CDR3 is CASSPIAGLYGYTF. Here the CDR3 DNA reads TGTGCCAGCTCACCAATCGCAGGGTTGTATGGCTACACCTTC.

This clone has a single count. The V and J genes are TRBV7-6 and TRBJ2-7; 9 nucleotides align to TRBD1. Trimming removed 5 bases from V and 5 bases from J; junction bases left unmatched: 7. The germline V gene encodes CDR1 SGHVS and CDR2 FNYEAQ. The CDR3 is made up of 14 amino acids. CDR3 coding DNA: TGTGCCAGCAGCCAACGACAGGGGGAGAACGAGCAGTACTTC. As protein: CASSQRQGENEQYF.

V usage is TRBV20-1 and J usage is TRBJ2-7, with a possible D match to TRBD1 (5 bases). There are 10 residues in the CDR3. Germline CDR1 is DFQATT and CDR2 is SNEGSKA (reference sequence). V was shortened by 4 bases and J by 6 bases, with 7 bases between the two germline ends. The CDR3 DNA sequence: TGCAGTGCTACAGGGATCGAGCAGTACTTC. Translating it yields CSATGIEQYF.

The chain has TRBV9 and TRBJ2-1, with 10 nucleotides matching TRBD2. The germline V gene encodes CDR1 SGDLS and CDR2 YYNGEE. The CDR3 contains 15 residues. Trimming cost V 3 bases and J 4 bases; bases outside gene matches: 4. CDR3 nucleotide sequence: TGTGCCAGCAGCGCAGGACTAGCGGATTACAATGAGCAGTTCTTC. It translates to CASSAGLADYNEQFF.

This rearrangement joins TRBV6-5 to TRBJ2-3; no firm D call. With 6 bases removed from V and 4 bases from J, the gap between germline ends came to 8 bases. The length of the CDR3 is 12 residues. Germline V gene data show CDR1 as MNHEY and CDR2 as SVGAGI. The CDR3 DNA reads TGTGCCAGCAGGGGCTTCGCAGATACGCAGTATTTT. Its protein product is CASRGFADTQYF.

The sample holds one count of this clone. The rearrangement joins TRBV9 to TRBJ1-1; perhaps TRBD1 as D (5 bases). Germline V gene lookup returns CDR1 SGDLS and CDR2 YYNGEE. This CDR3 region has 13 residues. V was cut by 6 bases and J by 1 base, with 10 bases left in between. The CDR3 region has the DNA TGTGCCAGCACAGACAGCCCGAACACTGAAGCTTTCTTT. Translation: CASTDSPNTEAFF.

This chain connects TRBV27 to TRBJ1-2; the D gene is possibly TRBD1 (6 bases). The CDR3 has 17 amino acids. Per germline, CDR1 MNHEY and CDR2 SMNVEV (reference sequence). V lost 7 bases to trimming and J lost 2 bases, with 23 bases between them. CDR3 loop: CASKKGQGKEENYGYTF. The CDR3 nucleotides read TGTGCCAGCAAAAAAGGGCAGGGGAAGGAGGAGAACTATGGCTACACCTTC.

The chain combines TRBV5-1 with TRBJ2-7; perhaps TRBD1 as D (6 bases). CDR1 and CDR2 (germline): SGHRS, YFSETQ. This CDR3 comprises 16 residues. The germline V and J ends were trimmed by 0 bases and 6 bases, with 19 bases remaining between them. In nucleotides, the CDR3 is TGCGCCAGCAGCTTGGGCGACCTAGGGGGTGGGTCCGAGCAGTACTTC. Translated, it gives CASSLGDLGGGSEQYF.

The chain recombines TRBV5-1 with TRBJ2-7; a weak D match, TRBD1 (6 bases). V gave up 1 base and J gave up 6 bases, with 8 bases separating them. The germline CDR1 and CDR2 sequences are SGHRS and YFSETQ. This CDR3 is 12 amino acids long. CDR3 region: CASSLSGAEQYF. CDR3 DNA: TGCGCCAGCAGCTTGTCAGGGGCCGAGCAGTACTTC. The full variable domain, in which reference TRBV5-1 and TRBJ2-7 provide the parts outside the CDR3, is KAGVTQTPRYLIKTRGQQVTLSCSPISGHRSVSWYQQTPGQGLQFLFEYFSETQRNKGNFPGRFSGRQFSNSRSEMNVSTLELGDSALYLCASSLSGAEQYFGPGTRLTVT.